This T cell receptor beta chain is from a study of control samples from healthy donors and cancer patients. Method: immunoSEQ multiplex PCR; TCRdb's copy keeps in-frame clones and lacks some. This sample has over 110,000 clones; roughly 89% occur once, and the top ten carry 10% to 12%. CDR3 size: 14 residues. Per the germline V gene, CDR1 is MNHEY and CDR2 is SVGAGI. Trimming took 6 bases from V and 0 from J, leaving 9 bases between them. Sequencing input: blood. The sequence came from a man younger than 45 in good health. V and J are TRBV6-5 and TRBJ1-5; D call uncertain. The CDR3 sequence: CASRSQYSNQPQHF. CDR3 bases: TGTGCCAGCAGGTCACAGTATAGCAATCAGCCCCAGCATTTT.